Listed here are 9 T cell receptor beta chains from one sample, sequenced in a study of cytomegalovirus exposure and HLA in healthy donors. The PCR used 60 Vbeta and 13 Jbeta primers. Profiled with immunoSEQ multiplex PCR; TCRdb holds only in-frame clones, not every one. This sample yields some 240,000 clones, of which about nine tenths are seen a single time; less than 2% belongs to the top ten. The source material was PBMCs. These receptors came from a girl aged 2-9 years in good health and CMV-seronegative.

The V and J genes are TRBV11-3 and TRBJ2-3, with 9 bases fitting TRBD2. Trimming took 4 bases from V and 3 from J; bases not matched to a gene: 5. The CDR3 sequence is 15 residues long. CDR1 is SGHNT and CDR2 is YENEEA in the germline V gene. CDR3 nucleotides: TGTGCCAGCAGCTACACTAGCGGGCCAACAGATACGCAGTATTTT. Translated, it gives CASSYTSGPTDTQYF.

The V gene is TRBV5-6, the J gene TRBJ1-1; perhaps TRBD1 as D (6 bases). Germline CDR1 SGHDT, CDR2 YYEEEE. Trimming removed 1 base at V and 7 bases at J, with 8 bases between. The CDR3 contains 12 residues. CDR3: CASSLRGIEAFF. The DNA for the CDR3 is TGTGCCAGCAGCTTGAGGGGGATTGAAGCTTTCTTT.

This chain links TRBV29-1 with TRBJ2-5, with TRBD2 matching over 9 bases. Germline values: CDR1 SQVTM, CDR2 ANQGSEA. Trimming at V came to 3 bases and at J to 5 bases, leaving 1 base not matched to a gene. CDR3 size: 12 residues. The CDR3 region has the DNA TGCAGCGTTGAGGCGGGGGGGGAGACCCAGTACTTC. This sequence encodes CSVEAGGETQYF.

The J gene is TRBJ1-1, the V gene TRBV5-1, with TRBD1 matching over 8 bases. This CDR3 contains 16 residues. Germline-derived CDR1 and CDR2 are SGHRS and YFSETQ. With V trimmed by 3 bases and J by 4 bases, 11 bases remained unmatched. In DNA, the CDR3 is TGCGCCAGCAGCTCCCAAATACCGACAGGGGCCACTGAAGCTTTCTTT. It yields the protein CASSSQIPTGATEAFF.

In its sample, this clone was seen a few times. The gene calls are TRBV27 and TRBJ2-1; D perhaps matches TRBD2 (5 bases). The germline CDR1 and CDR2 sequences are MNHEY and SMNVEV (reference sequence). With 5 bases removed from V and 5 bases from J, the gap between germline ends came to 10 bases. CDR3 length: 13 residues. Here the CDR3 reads CASSHGLNNEQFF. The CDR3 DNA sequence: TGTGCCAGCAGTCACGGACTGAACAATGAGCAGTTCTTC.

The J gene is TRBJ1-2, the V gene TRBV6-5, with D unclear. Germline V gene data show CDR1 as MNHEY and CDR2 as SVGAGI. The CDR3 has 15 amino acids. Trimming removed 3 bases from V and 0 bases from J, with 11 bases in between. The CDR3: CASSYGHQANYGYTF. The CDR3 DNA sequence: TGTGCCAGCAGTTATGGGCACCAAGCTAACTATGGCTACACCTTC.

The rearrangement uses TRBV9 and TRBJ1-1; unclear D gene. Germline V gene sequence: CDR1 SGDLS, CDR2 YYNGEE. This CDR3 is built from 14 residues. Trimming removed 4 bases from V and 3 bases from J, with 13 bases in between. Written as DNA, the CDR3 is TGTGCCAGCAGCCCGGGGAGGTGGGACACTGAAGCTTTCTTT. Translated, it gives CASSPGRWDTEAFF.

The rearrangement links TRBV10-1 to TRBJ2-2, with D uncertain. V was shortened by 4 bases and J by 0 bases, with 6 bases between the two germline ends. The CDR3 covers 14 residues. Per germline, CDR1 WNHNN and CDR2 SYGVQD (reference sequence). CDR3 DNA: TGCGCCAGCAGTGGAGTAGCGAACACCGGGGAGCTGTTTTTT. It specifies CASSGVANTGELFF.

The gene calls are TRBV21-1 and TRBJ2-2; the table gives TRBD1 as D, unverified against the DNA. TRBV21-1 is termed a pseudogene. The CDR3 totals 18 residues. The CDR3 loop reads CASSKAPRTARLAGELFF. In DNA, the CDR3 is TGTGCCAGCAGCAAAGCCCCTCGGACAGCCCGTCTGGCCGGGGAGCTGTTTTTT.